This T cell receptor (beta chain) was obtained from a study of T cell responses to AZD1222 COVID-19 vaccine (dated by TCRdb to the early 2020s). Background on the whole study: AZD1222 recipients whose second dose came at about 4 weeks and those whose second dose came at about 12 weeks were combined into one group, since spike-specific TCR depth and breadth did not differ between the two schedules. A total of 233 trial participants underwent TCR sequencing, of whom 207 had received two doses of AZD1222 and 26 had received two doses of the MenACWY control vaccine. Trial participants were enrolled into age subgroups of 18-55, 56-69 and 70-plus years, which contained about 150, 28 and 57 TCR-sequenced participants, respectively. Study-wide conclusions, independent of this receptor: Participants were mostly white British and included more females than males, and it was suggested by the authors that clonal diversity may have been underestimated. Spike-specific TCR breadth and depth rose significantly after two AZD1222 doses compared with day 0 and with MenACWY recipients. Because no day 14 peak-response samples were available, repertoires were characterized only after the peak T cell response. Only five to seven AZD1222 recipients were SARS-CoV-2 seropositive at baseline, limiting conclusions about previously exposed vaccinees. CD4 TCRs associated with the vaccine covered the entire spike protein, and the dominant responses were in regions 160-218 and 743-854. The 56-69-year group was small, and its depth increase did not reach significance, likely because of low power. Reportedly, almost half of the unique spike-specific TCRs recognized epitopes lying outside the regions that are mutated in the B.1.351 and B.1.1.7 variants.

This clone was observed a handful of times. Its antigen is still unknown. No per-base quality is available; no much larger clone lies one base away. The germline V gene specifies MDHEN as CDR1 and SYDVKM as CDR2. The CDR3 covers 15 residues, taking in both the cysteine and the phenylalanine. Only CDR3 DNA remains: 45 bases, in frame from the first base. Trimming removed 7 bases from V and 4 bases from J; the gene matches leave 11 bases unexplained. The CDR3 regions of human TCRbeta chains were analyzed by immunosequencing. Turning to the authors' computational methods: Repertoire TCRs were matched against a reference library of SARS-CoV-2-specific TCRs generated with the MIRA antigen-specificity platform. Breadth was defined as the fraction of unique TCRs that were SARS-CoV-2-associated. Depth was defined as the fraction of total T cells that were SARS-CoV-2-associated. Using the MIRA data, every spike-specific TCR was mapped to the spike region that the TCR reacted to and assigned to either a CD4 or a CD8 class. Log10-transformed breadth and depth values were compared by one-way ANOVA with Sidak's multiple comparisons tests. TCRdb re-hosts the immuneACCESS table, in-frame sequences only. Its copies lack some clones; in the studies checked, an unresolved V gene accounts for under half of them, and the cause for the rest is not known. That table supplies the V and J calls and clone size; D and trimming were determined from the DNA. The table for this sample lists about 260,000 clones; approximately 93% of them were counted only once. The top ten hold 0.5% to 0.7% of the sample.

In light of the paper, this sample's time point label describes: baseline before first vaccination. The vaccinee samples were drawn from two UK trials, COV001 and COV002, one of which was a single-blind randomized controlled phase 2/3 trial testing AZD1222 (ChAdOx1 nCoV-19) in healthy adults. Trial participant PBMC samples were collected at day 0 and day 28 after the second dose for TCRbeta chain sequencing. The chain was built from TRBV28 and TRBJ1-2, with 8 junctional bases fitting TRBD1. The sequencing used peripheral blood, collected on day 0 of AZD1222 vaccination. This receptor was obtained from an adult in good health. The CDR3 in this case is CASNAGGSGIYGYTF. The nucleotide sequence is TGTGCCAGCAATGCAGGGGGCAGTGGAATCTATGGCTACACCTTC.